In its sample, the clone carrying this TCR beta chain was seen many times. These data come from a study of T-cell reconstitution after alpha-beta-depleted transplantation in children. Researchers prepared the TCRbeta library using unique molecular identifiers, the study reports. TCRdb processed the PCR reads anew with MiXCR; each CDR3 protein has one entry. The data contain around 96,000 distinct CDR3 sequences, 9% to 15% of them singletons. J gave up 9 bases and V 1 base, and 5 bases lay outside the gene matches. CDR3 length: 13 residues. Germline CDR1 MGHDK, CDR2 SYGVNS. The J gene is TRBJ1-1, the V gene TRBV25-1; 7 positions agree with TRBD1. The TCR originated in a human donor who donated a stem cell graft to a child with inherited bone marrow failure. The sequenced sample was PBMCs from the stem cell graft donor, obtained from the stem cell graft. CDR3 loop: CASSESGRGKAFF. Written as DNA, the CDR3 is TGTGCCAGCAGTGAATCGGGCAGGGGGAAAGCTTTCTTT. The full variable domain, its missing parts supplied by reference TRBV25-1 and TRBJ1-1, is EADIYQTPRYLVIGTGKKITLECSQTMGHDKMYWYQQDPGMELHLIHYSYGVNSTEKGDLSSESTVSRIRTEHFPLTLESARPSHTSQYLCASSESGRGKAFFGQGTRLTVV.